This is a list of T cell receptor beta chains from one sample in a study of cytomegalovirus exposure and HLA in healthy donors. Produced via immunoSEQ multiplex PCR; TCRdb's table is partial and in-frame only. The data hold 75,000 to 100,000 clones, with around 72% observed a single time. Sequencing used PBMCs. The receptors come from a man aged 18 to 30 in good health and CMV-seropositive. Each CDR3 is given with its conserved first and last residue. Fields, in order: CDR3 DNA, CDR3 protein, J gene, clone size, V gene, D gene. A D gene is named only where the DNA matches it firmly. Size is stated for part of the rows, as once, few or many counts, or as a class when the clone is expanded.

DNA: TGTGCCAGCAGTCCAAGGGGGGGGCGAGGCTACACCTTC; CDR3: CASSPRGGRGYTF; J: TRBJ1-2; size: .; V: TRBV27; D: .
DNA: TGTGCCAGCAGTGTGGCCATAAATGAAAAACTGTTTTTT; CDR3: CASSVAINEKLFF; J: TRBJ1-4; size: .; V: TRBV6-5; D: .
DNA: TGTGCCAGCAGCTTAATTAACAGGGGGCGAGATGGCTACACCTTC; CDR3: CASSLINRGRDGYTF; J: TRBJ1-2; size: .; V: TRBV5-6; D: TRBD1
DNA: TGTGCCAGCAGCTTAGGCGGATCTGGGGCCAACGTCCTGACTTTC; CDR3: CASSLGGSGANVLTF; J: TRBJ2-6; size: .; V: TRBV7-6; D: .
DNA: TGTGCCAGTAGGCTTACAGGGGCCCGTAGCAATCAGCCCCAGCATTTT; CDR3: CASRLTGARSNQPQHF; J: TRBJ1-5; size: few; V: TRBV19; D: TRBD1
DNA: TGTGCCAGCAGCGCGACAGATTACACTGAAGCTTTCTTT; CDR3: CASSATDYTEAFF; J: TRBJ1-1; size: .; V: TRBV7-8; D: .
DNA: TGTGCCAGCAGCCCAAGCGGGCGCGCCTACGAGCAGTACTTC; CDR3: CASSPSGRAYEQYF; J: TRBJ2-7; size: once; V: TRBV6-1; D: .
DNA: TGTGCCAGCAGCCCTGGGGGGTACTATGGCTACACCTTC; CDR3: CASSPGGYYGYTF; J: TRBJ1-2; size: .; V: TRBV6-5; D: .
DNA: TGTGCCAGCAGCTTAAGGACTAGCGGGGCCGGGGAGCTGTTTTTT; CDR3: CASSLRTSGAGELFF; J: TRBJ2-2; size: few; V: TRBV11-3; D: TRBD2
DNA: TGTGCCAGCAGTTTAACGGGGGGGGCACGTGAGCAGTTCTTC; CDR3: CASSLTGGAREQFF; J: TRBJ2-1; size: .; V: TRBV27; D: TRBD2
DNA: TGTGCCAGCAGCTTAGATCAGAAGCGGGGGAACACCGGGGAGCTGTTTTTT; CDR3: CASSLDQKRGNTGELFF; J: TRBJ2-2; size: few; V: TRBV7-2; D: TRBD2
DNA: TGTGCCTGGAGTGTTGGGGAGACCTACGAGCAGTACTTC; CDR3: CAWSVGETYEQYF; J: TRBJ2-7; size: .; V: TRBV30; D: .
DNA: TGTGCCAGTAGTACCGGGACAGGGTTCGACGAGCAGTACTTC; CDR3: CASSTGTGFDEQYF; J: TRBJ2-7; size: .; V: TRBV19; D: TRBD1
DNA: TGTGCCAGCTCATCCGGGGTTGAAGCTTTCTTT; CDR3: CASSSGVEAFF; J: TRBJ1-1; size: .; V: TRBV18; D: .
DNA: TGTGCCAGCTCACCACGTTCAGGGGGCCTAGAGACCCAGTACTTC; CDR3: CASSPRSGGLETQYF; J: TRBJ2-5; size: .; V: TRBV18; D: TRBD1
DNA: TGTGCCAGCTCACCAGAGGCGCCCGGGTGGTACACCGGGGAGCTGTTTTTT; CDR3: CASSPEAPGWYTGELFF; J: TRBJ2-2; size: .; V: TRBV18; D: .
DNA: TGTGCCAGCAGGGCCTCCTACGAGCAGTACTTC; CDR3: CASRASYEQYF; J: TRBJ2-7; size: .; V: TRBV6-5; D: .
DNA: TGTGCCTCAGGACAGGGCCCTGAAGCTTTCTTT; CDR3: CASGQGPEAFF; J: TRBJ1-1; size: few; V: TRBV30; D: TRBD1
DNA: TGCGCCAGCAGCTCCGCGCGGGACTACCACCACGAGCAGTACTTC; CDR3: CASSSARDYHHEQYF; J: TRBJ2-7; size: few; V: TRBV5-1; D: TRBD2
DNA: TGTGCCAGCAGTGAATATGGGACTGAAGGTCGGTACGAGCAGTACTTC; CDR3: CASSEYGTEGRYEQYF; J: TRBJ2-7; size: .; V: TRBV25-1; D: .
DNA: TGCGCCAGCAGCCAAGATTCACGTAATAGCCCAGATACGCAGTATTTT; CDR3: CASSQDSRNSPDTQYF; J: TRBJ2-3; size: .; V: TRBV4-1; D: .
DNA: TGTGCCAGCACCACCATGGGGGGGGTTTCGGGGTTCGATGAAAAACTGTTTTTT; CDR3: CASTTMGGVSGFDEKLFF; J: TRBJ1-4; size: .; V: TRBV28; D: .
DNA: TGTGCCAGCAGCTTAGGCAGGGTATTTTCCTACGAGCAGTACTTC; CDR3: CASSLGRVFSYEQYF; J: TRBJ2-7; size: .; V: TRBV7-6; D: .
DNA: TGTGCCAGCAGCTTGGCCACTTTAGAGCAGTACTTC; CDR3: CASSLATLEQYF; J: TRBJ2-7; size: few; V: TRBV5-6; D: .
DNA: TGCGCCAGCAGTGACAGGAACTACGAGCAGTACTTC; CDR3: CASSDRNYEQYF; J: TRBJ2-7; size: .; V: TRBV10-1; D: .
DNA: TGTGCCAGCAGCCCGGACAGGGGGCGCTATGAGCAGTTCTTC; CDR3: CASSPDRGRYEQFF; J: TRBJ2-1; size: .; V: TRBV7-3; D: TRBD1
DNA: TGTGCCAGCAGTTTATCAGGGAAAGATTCACCCCTCCACTTT; CDR3: CASSLSGKDSPLHF; J: TRBJ1-6; size: .; V: TRBV28; D: .
DNA: TGTGCCAGCAGCTTATTGTCCGTCGGTCCAAGTTCACCCCTCCACTTT; CDR3: CASSLLSVGPSSPLHF; J: TRBJ1-6; size: .; V: TRBV11-2; D: .
DNA: TGCGCCAGCAGCTTCGACGGGGGATCGTACAATGAGCAGTTCTTC; CDR3: CASSFDGGSYNEQFF; J: TRBJ2-1; size: few; V: TRBV5-1; D: .
DNA: TGTGCCAGCAGCGCCCCAGGAACCCCCTACAATGAGCAGTTCTTC; CDR3: CASSAPGTPYNEQFF; J: TRBJ2-1; size: .; V: TRBV9; D: .
DNA: TGTGCCAGCAGCCAAGGACAGAATAGCAATCAGCCCCAGCATTTT; CDR3: CASSQGQNSNQPQHF; J: TRBJ1-5; size: .; V: TRBV11-2; D: .
DNA: TGTGCCACCAGCATCCAAAGGAGCGGGGGAGCCAAAAACATTCAGTACTTC; CDR3: CATSIQRSGGAKNIQYF; J: TRBJ2-4; size: .; V: TRBV15; D: TRBD2
DNA: TGTGCCAGCAGCCCCCGGGAGACCTCGAACACCGGGGAGCTGTTTTTT; CDR3: CASSPRETSNTGELFF; J: TRBJ2-2; size: .; V: TRBV7-3; D: .
DNA: TGTGCCAGCAGCTTGACTGGGACAGGGGAGGAGACCCAGTACTTC; CDR3: CASSLTGTGEETQYF; J: TRBJ2-5; size: .; V: TRBV5-4; D: TRBD1
DNA: TGCGCCAGCAGCTCCCTAGGACAAAGAGAGACCCAGTACTTC; CDR3: CASSSLGQRETQYF; J: TRBJ2-5; size: .; V: TRBV5-1; D: .
DNA: TGTGCCAGCAGGGGCTTGACAGGGAACACTGAAGCTTTCTTT; CDR3: CASRGLTGNTEAFF; J: TRBJ1-1; size: .; V: TRBV6-5; D: .
DNA: TGCGCCAGCAGAGAACAGGGGAACACCGGGGAGCTGTTTTTT; CDR3: CASREQGNTGELFF; J: TRBJ2-2; size: .; V: TRBV5-1; D: .
DNA: TGTGCCAGCAGCTCAGGGACAGGGCACACTGAAGCTTTCTTT; CDR3: CASSSGTGHTEAFF; J: TRBJ1-1; size: .; V: TRBV7-9; D: TRBD1
DNA: TGTGCCAGCAGCTTTGGGACACATACTGGAAACACCATATATTTT; CDR3: CASSFGTHTGNTIYF; J: TRBJ1-3; size: few; V: TRBV5-5; D: .
DNA: TGCGCCAGCAGCAAAAACATGAACACTGAAGCTTTCTTT; CDR3: CASSKNMNTEAFF; J: TRBJ1-1; size: .; V: TRBV5-1; D: .
DNA: TGCGCCAGCAGCTGGGAGGGGATTGAGCAGTTCTTC; CDR3: CASSWEGIEQFF; J: TRBJ2-1; size: .; V: TRBV5-1; D: TRBD2
DNA: TGTGCCAGCAGCTTCTCCGGGACAGGAAACACCGGGGAGCTGTTTTTT; CDR3: CASSFSGTGNTGELFF; J: TRBJ2-2; size: .; V: TRBV7-9; D: TRBD1
DNA: TGTGCCAGCAGTTCGGGGGATAGCACCGGGGAGCTGTTTTTT; CDR3: CASSSGDSTGELFF; J: TRBJ2-2; size: .; V: TRBV27; D: .
DNA: TGTGCCAGCAGGTCAGCTCGGGGGGAATGGGAGACCCAGTACTTC; CDR3: CASRSARGEWETQYF; J: TRBJ2-5; size: .; V: TRBV27; D: TRBD2
DNA: TGTGCCAGCAGTCCAAGCGGGGGTCCCCTGGGGCAGTACTTC; CDR3: CASSPSGGPLGQYF; J: TRBJ2-7; size: .; V: TRBV6-5; D: TRBD2